One sample yielded the 23 T cell receptor beta chains listed below, sequenced in a study of response to subunit inactivated influenza vaccine. TCRdb redid the calling of the RT-PCR reads with MiXCR, one entry per CDR3 protein. The profile shows roughly 710,000 distinct CDR3 sequences, 14% of them singletons. Sample: PBMCs from blood, taken 14 to 15 days before vaccination. Receptors originate from a man aged 50 to 60 who received an inactivated influenza vaccine.

This clonotype was seen ten or more times. The J gene is TRBJ1-5, the V gene TRBV6-2 or TRBV6-3, with D tentatively TRBD1 (5 bases). The CDR3 is made up of 13 amino acids. V shed 8 bases and J shed 0 bases, with 8 bases lying between them. The V gene's germline CDR1 is MNHEY and CDR2 SVGEGT. CDR3 protein: CASQTDSNQPQHF. CDR3 coding DNA: TGTGCCAGCCAGACAGATAGCAATCAGCCCCAGCATTTT.

This clonotype was picked up a small number of times. The chain joins TRBV20-1 to TRBJ2-1; maybe TRBD1 (6 bases). Germline CDR1 reads DFQATT; CDR2 reads SNEGSKA (reference sequence). Trimming cost V 1 base and J 5 bases, with 15 bases left between them. The CDR3 length is 15 residues. The CDR3 here is CSARGTAKANNEQFF. Here the CDR3 DNA reads TGCAGTGCTAGAGGGACAGCCAAGGCAAACAATGAGCAGTTCTTC.

This clonotype appeared a few times. The rearrangement links TRBV2 to TRBJ2-3, with no clear D. Germline CDR1 reads SNHLY; CDR2 reads FYNNEI. V was trimmed by 2 bases and J by 2 bases, leaving 2 bases between them. The CDR3 length is 12 residues. The CDR3 sequence is CASSEITDTQYF. CDR3 coding DNA: TGTGCCAGCAGTGAAATCACAGATACGCAGTATTTT.

This sequence joins TRBV6-5 and TRBJ2-2; D call uncertain. This CDR3 has 14 amino acids. Trimming removed 2 bases from V and 0 bases from J, with 4 bases in between. Germline CDR1 MNHEY, CDR2 SVGAGI. The CDR3 sequence is CASSYSSNTGELFF. In DNA, the CDR3 is TGTGCCAGCAGTTACAGCTCGAACACCGGGGAGCTGTTTTTT.

The chain joins TRBV10-3 to TRBJ2-3; 10 bases are shared with TRBD2. The ends lost 10 bases at V and 0 bases at J; junction bases unmatched: 4. Germline CDR1 ENHRY, CDR2 SYGVKD. This CDR3 is built from 14 residues. CDR3 bases: TGTGCCACCTCAGCGGGGGGGAGCACAGATACGCAGTATTTT. As protein: CATSAGGSTDTQYF.

This clonotype appeared a few times. The gene calls are TRBV12-3 or TRBV12-4 and TRBJ2-3, with a weak D call TRBD1 (5 bases). V was shortened by 1 base and J by 3 bases, with 11 bases between the two germline ends. The CDR3 is made up of 15 amino acids. CDR3 nucleotides: TGTGCCAGCAGTTTAGTCCAGGGCTGGACAGATACGCAGTATTTT. It encodes CASSLVQGWTDTQYF.

The chain uses TRBV7-3 and TRBJ2-1, with D possibly matching TRBD1 (6 bases). Per germline, CDR1 SGHTA and CDR2 FQGTGA. V was cut by 5 bases and J by 9 bases, with 17 bases left in between. This CDR3 spans 14 amino acids. CDR3 protein: CASSPNRESVEQFF. DNA of the CDR3: TGTGCCAGCAGCCCGAACAGGGAATCGGTTGAGCAGTTCTTC.

In the case of this clonotype: An end of the junction does not agree with germline; a read error may underlie this. The chain employs TRBV9 and TRBJ2-1; D possibly corresponds to TRBD2 (6 bases). The CDR3 runs to 16 residues. CDR1 SGDLS and CDR2 YYNGEE come from the germline V gene. CDR3 in amino acids: CASSVAATISYNEQFF. The CDR3 nucleotides read TGTGCCAGCAGTGTAGCGGCCACGATCTCCTACAATGAGCAGTTCTTC.

The chain's CDR3 is CASSFTAPDTQYF. DNA of the CDR3: TGTGCCAGCAGCTTTACTGCTCCAGATACGCAGTATTTT. The chain carries TRBV7-9 and TRBJ2-3; D gene unclear. Trimming removed 3 bases at V and 4 bases at J, with 8 bases between. Germline V gives CDR1 SEHNR, CDR2 FQNEAQ (reference sequence). The CDR3 runs 13 residues. The full variable domain, with the rest looked up from reference TRBV7-9 and TRBJ2-3, is DTGVSQNPRHKITKRGQNVTFRCDPISEHNRLYWYRQTLGQGPEFLTYFQNEAQLEKSRLLSDRFSAERPKGSFSTLEIQRTEQGDSAMYLCASSFTAPDTQYFGPGTRLTVL.

The chain uses TRBV5-6 and TRBJ2-3; TRBD2 is a possible D gene (5 bases). CDR3 size: 15 residues. Germline CDR1 reads SGHDT; CDR2 reads YYEEEE. Between the trimmed V and J ends, which lost 1 base and 2 bases, there was a span of 11 bases. CDR3 sequence: CASSLFRDFTDTQYF. CDR3 nucleotide sequence: TGTGCCAGCAGCTTGTTCCGGGATTTCACAGATACGCAGTATTTT.

This sequence joins TRBV11-2 and TRBJ2-1; 14 bases align to TRBD2. Unmatched junction bases numbered 5, after V lost 3 bases and J lost 1 base. Germline CDR1 and CDR2: SGHAT and FQNNGV. CDR3 length: 18 residues. CDR3: CASSFGLAGGQSYNEQFF. The CDR3 nucleotides are TGTGCCAGCAGCTTCGGACTAGCGGGAGGACAATCCTACAATGAGCAGTTCTTC.

The chain combines TRBV20-1 with TRBJ2-7; TRBD1 matches 11 bases. The junction had 4 bases not matched to a gene; V was cut back by 6 bases and J by 3 bases. CDR1 and CDR2 from the germline V gene are DFQATT and SNEGSKA (reference sequence). CDR3 size: 13 residues. In DNA form, the CDR3 reads TGCAGTGCCACGGACAGGGGGCTCTACGAGCAGTACTTC. Translated: CSATDRGLYEQYF.

This chain uses TRBV6-1 with TRBJ1-2; 7 nucleotides line up with TRBD1. The CDR3 consists of 13 residues. Germline V gives CDR1 MNHNS, CDR2 SASEGT. The junction had 8 bases not matched to a gene; V was cut back by 6 bases and J by 7 bases. CDR3 DNA sequence: TGTGCCAGCAGAGAGACAGGGTCTGGTGGCTACACCTTC. Translating it yields CASRETGSGGYTF.

CDR3 in amino acids: CSVGSGDGAFF. CDR3 DNA: TGCAGCGTTGGATCGGGGGATGGAGCTTTCTTT. This sequence joins TRBV29-1 and TRBJ1-1; D is possibly TRBD1 (5 bases). Looked up from germline, CDR1 is SQVTM and CDR2 is ANQGSEA. V was clipped by 4 bases and J by 10 bases, with 13 bases between them. The CDR3 consists of 11 residues.

This clonotype was counted a few times. The chain uses TRBV4-3 and TRBJ1-2; D ambiguous. This CDR3 comprises 13 residues. Per the germline V gene, CDR1 is LGHNA and CDR2 is YSLEER. V was shortened by 2 bases and J by 8 bases, with 12 bases between the two germline ends. This CDR3 reads CASSQTGRRGYTF. CDR3 sequence (DNA): TGCGCCAGCAGCCAAACCGGGAGGAGGGGCTACACCTTC.

This clonotype has more than one count but fewer than ten. The chain links TRBV5-1 to TRBJ1-4; a weak D match, TRBD1 (6 bases). CDR1 is SGHRS, CDR2 YFSETQ, per germline. V lost 4 bases, J lost 7 bases, and 17 bases lay in between. This CDR3 region has 15 residues. The CDR3 spells CASSPGGGNGEKLFF. The DNA for the CDR3 is TGCGCCAGCAGCCCTGGAGGGGGGAACGGTGAAAAACTGTTTTTT.

This clonotype appeared many times. J is TRBJ2-1 and V is TRBV9, with 13 bases aligning to TRBD2. The trim removed 0 bases at V and 3 bases at J, leaving 3 bases unmatched. Looked up from germline, CDR1 is SGDLS and CDR2 is YYNGEE. The CDR3 length is 17 residues. The CDR3, as DNA: TGTGCCAGCAGCGTAGAACTAGCGGGGGGGTTCTACAATGAGCAGTTCTTC. Encoded protein: CASSVELAGGFYNEQFF. Based on the CDR3 plus reference TRBV9 and TRBJ2-1, the full variable domain is DSGVTQTPKHLITATGQRVTLRCSPRSGDLSVYWYQQSLDQGLQFLIQYYNGEERAKGNILERFSAQQFPDLHSELNLSSLELGDSALYFCASSVELAGGFYNEQFFGPGTRLTVL.

This clonotype was counted between two and nine times. V and J are TRBV7-2 and TRBJ2-4; TRBD1 agrees at 11 bases. This CDR3 has 15 residues. The V and J ends lost 5 bases and 6 bases, in that order; junction bases with no gene match: 6. The V gene's germline CDR1 is SGHTA and CDR2 FQGNSA. The CDR3 protein is CASSPDRGLPNIQYF. CDR3 nucleotides: TGTGCCAGCAGCCCGGACAGGGGGCTTCCAAACATTCAGTACTTC.

With respect to this clonotype: A much bigger clone sits one base away, suggesting this may be a read error. The V gene is TRBV6-4, the J gene TRBJ2-2; D is ambiguous. Germline-derived CDR1 and CDR2 are MRHNA and SNTAGT. V lost 4 bases and J lost 3, with 3 bases in between. This CDR3 comprises 12 residues. The CDR3 DNA reads TGTGCCAGCAGTGCGTACACCGGGGAGCTGTTTTTT. It codes for CASSAYTGELFF.

This chain joins TRBV7-9 and TRBJ2-1, with D perhaps given as TRBD1 or TRBD2 (5 bases each). The germline CDR1 and CDR2 sequences are SEHNR and FQNEAQ (reference sequence). This CDR3 comprises 15 residues. Trimming cost V 5 bases and J 7 bases, with 18 bases left between them. The CDR3 DNA reads as TGTGCCAGCAGCCCACGGGTGGGGGTGCCAAATGAGCAGTTCTTC. Translating gives CASSPRVGVPNEQFF.

The chain employs TRBV4-1 and TRBJ2-7, with D unresolved. The V gene lost 5 bases and the J gene lost 4 bases, with 12 bases spanning the gap. The CDR3 spans 13 residues. Per germline, CDR1 MGHRA and CDR2 YSYEKL. The CDR3 region is CASSAWLRYEQYF. The CDR3 bases are TGCGCCAGCAGCGCGTGGTTGAGGTACGAGCAGTACTTC.

This chain joins TRBV7-2 and TRBJ2-7; D is possibly TRBD2 (6 bases). The CDR3 runs to 15 residues. Trimming cost V 1 base and J 3 bases, with 13 bases left between them. CDR1 and CDR2 (germline): SGHTA, FQGNSA. The CDR3 here is CASSLESGGGYEQYF. CDR3 in DNA: TGTGCCAGCAGCTTAGAATCCGGGGGTGGCTACGAGCAGTACTTC.

CDR3 bases: TGCGCCAGCAGCTTGACTAGCCTGCAAGAGACCCAGTACTTC. Translating gives CASSLTSLQETQYF. This chain joins TRBV5-1 and TRBJ2-5; possible D gene TRBD2, 6 bases. Germline assignment: CDR1 SGHRS and CDR2 YFSETQ. This CDR3 is 14 amino acids long. Trimming removed 1 base at V and 2 bases at J, with 9 bases between.